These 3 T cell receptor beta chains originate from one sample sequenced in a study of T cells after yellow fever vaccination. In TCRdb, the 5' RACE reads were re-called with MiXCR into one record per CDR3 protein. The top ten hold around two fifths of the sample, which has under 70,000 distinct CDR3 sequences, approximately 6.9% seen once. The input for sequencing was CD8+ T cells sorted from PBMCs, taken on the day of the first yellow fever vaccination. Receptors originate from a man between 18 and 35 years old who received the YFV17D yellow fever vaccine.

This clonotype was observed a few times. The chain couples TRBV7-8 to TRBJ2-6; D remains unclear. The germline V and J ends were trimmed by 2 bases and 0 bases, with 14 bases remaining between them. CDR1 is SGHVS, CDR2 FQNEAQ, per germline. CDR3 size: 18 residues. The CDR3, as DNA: TGTGCCAGCAGCTTACTAGGAAATGACCTCTCTGGGGCCAACGTCCTGACTTTC. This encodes CASSLLGNDLSGANVLTF. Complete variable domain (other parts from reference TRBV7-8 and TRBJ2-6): GAGVSQSPRYKVAKRGQDVALRCDPISGHVSLFWYQQALGQGPEFLTYFQNEAQLDKSGLPSDRFFAERPEGSVSTLKIQRTQQEDSAVYLCASSLLGNDLSGANVLTFGAGSRLTVL.

In nucleotides, the CDR3 is TGTGCCAGCAGTTTGCTGGGCCCTCAGGTCACAGATACGCAGTATTTT. Translating gives CASSLLGPQVTDTQYF. The chain has TRBV27 and TRBJ2-3; no firm D call. Germline CDR1 is MNHEY and CDR2 is SMNVEV (reference sequence). The CDR3 spans 16 residues. V was shortened by 3 bases and J by 2 bases, with 15 bases between the two germline ends.

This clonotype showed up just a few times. CDR3 in DNA: TGCAGCGTTGACAGGGGCACTGAAGCTTTCTTT. This gives the protein CSVDRGTEAFF. This chain connects TRBV29-1 to TRBJ1-1; a weak D match, TRBD1 (6 bases). This CDR3 has 11 residues. Trimming pared 3 bases from V and 4 bases from J, leaving 6 bases between. Germline V gene data show CDR1 as SQVTM and CDR2 as ANQGSEA.